This entry describes one T cell receptor (beta chain). Antigen specificity is unknown. The data were taken from a study of cytomegalovirus exposure and HLA in healthy donors. The PCR had 60 Vbeta and 13 Jbeta primers. Produced via immunoSEQ multiplex PCR; TCRdb's table is partial and in-frame only. The data show roughly 120,000 clones, and the top ten clones hold roughly 2.5%. The germline CDR1 and CDR2 sequences are MNHEY and SVGAGI. This CDR3 contains 15 residues. The V gene end was trimmed by 6 bases and the J gene end by 8 bases; junction bases not matched to a gene: 11. Study-wide results and limits: What TCR beta sequences reportedly achieved was accurate prediction of HLA-A and HLA-B alleles in most subjects.

Material for sequencing was PBMCs. The chain has TRBV6-5 and TRBJ2-1, with 9 positions matching TRBD2. The clonotype comes from a man between 25 and 39 years old in good health and CMV-seronegative. The CDR3, as DNA: TGTGCCAGCAGGCCGGGACTAGCATCAGCAGATGAGCAGTTCTTC. Translated, it gives CASRPGLASADEQFF.